This T cell receptor (beta chain) was retrieved from a study of identical twins. MiXCR was run by TCRdb on the 5' RACE reads, yielding one entry per CDR3 protein. Of hundreds of thousands of distinct CDR3 sequences in the sample, over 15% were seen once. CDR3 length: 13 residues. V lost 0 bases and J lost 1, with 4 bases in between. This clonotype was seen ten or more times. The same specimen was also included in a second study, on T cells expressing NK-cell markers.

This TCR derives from a woman younger than 30 in good health. Material: PBMCs. The rearrangement links TRBV12-3 or TRBV12-4 to TRBJ2-7, with no clear D. CDR3 bases: TGTGCCAGCAGTTTAGCGCCATCCTACGAGCAGTACTTC. This codes for CASSLAPSYEQYF.